This T cell receptor beta chain was sequenced for a study of shared clonotypes between healthy human individuals. Background on the study: A couple of female and a few male donors aged 18 to 49 were enrolled.

Of note for this clone: Its antigen is not identified. Other DNA variants within this sample encode the same CDR3.

With V trimmed by 0 bases and J by 7 bases, 3 bases remained unmatched. The CDR3 length is 14 residues. CDR1 GTSNPN and CDR2 SVGIG come from the germline V gene (reference sequence). TCRdb keeps only in-frame clones here, not all; method: immunoSEQ multiplex PCR. Of 2,500,000 or so clones listed, roughly 93% are singletons. Whole-study results and caveats: Incompleteness in sorted-subset sequencing, despite large depth, was shown by rarefaction.

The sequenced sample consisted of naive CD4+ T cells from PBMCs. As for subset: CD45RA+ positively selected. The origin of this receptor is a man aged 18 to 29 in good health. Some clones in this sample may be carry-over from other donors' samples. The chain combines TRBV30 with TRBJ1-6, with 7 bases aligning to TRBD1. The CDR3 sequence is CAWSVGTANSPLHF. CDR3 bases: TGTGCCTGGAGTGTAGGGACAGCCAATTCACCCCTCCACTTT.